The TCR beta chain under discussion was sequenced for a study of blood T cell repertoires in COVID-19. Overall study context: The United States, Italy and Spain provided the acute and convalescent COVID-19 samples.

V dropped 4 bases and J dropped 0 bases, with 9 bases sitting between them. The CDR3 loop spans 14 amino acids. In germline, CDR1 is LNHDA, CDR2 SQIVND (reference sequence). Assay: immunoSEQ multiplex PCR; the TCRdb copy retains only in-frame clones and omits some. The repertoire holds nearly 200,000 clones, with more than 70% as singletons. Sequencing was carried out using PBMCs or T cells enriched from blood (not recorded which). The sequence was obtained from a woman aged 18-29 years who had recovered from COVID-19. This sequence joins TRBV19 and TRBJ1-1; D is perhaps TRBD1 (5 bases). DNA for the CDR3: TGTGCCAGTAGTAGGGGCGGTTTGAACACTGAAGCTTTCTTT. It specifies CASSRGGLNTEAFF.